This T cell receptor (beta chain) was captured by sequencing in a study of regulatory T cells in long-lasting Graves disease. Whole-study results and caveats: The study found TRBV28, TRBJ1-2 and TRBJ2-5 favored in persistent disease. Sample size was small, which may have lowered accuracy. Blood alone, not thyroid tissue, was studied.

Germline assignment: CDR1 SGHTA and CDR2 FQGNSA. The CDR3 length is 14 residues. Time point denoted: persistent/refractory GD, antithyroid drugs over 5 years with positive TRAb. RNA extracted from PBMCs served as the sequencing template. Construction of the TCR beta libraries employed iRepertoire HTBI primers in conjunction with Arm-PCR of CDR3 regions. TCRdb fed the multiplex PCR reads into MiXCR, producing one record per CDR3 protein. The sample has some 420,000 distinct CDR3 sequences; about 20% are singletons. Comment on this clonotype: As yet, its antigen is unknown. Germline is not matched at one junction end, which may reflect a read error.

This receptor was taken from a female donor with Graves disease. Sequenced here: peripheral blood mononuclear cells (PBMCs), sampled when the disease was refractory, from a patient treated with antithyroid drugs. V is TRBV7-2 and J is TRBJ2-3, with 9 bases that match TRBD2. This CDR3 reads CATSGGLSTDTQYF. In nucleotides, the CDR3 is TGTGCCACCAGCGGGGGGCTAAGCACAGATACGCAGTATTTT.